Shown below are 15 T cell receptor beta chains from a single sample sequenced in a study of blood T cell repertoires in COVID-19. Measured with immunoSEQ multiplex PCR; TCRdb has only the in-frame clones, and not every one. In the table there are approximately 240,000 clones, over 75% of which are singletons. The sample was peripheral blood. Receptor source: a woman in her thirties or forties who had recovered from COVID-19.

The rearrangement joins TRBV7-8 to TRBJ1-3, with a weak D call TRBD1 (6 bases). CDR1 is SGHVS and CDR2 is FQNEAQ in the germline V gene. CDR3 length equals 15 residues. V gave up 5 bases and J gave up 4 bases, with 15 bases separating them. The CDR3 DNA reads TGTGCCAGCAGCCTAACAGGGCCTCTAGGAAACACCATATATTTT. This codes for CASSLTGPLGNTIYF.

The chain has TRBV4-1 and TRBJ1-4, with D uncertain. There are 15 residues in the CDR3. The ends were cut back, 5 bases at V and 0 bases at J, with 10 bases in the middle. Germline values: CDR1 MGHRA, CDR2 YSYEKL. The CDR3 DNA follows: TGCGCCAGCAGCAACCGGGGAGCAACTAATGAAAAACTGTTTTTT. Amino acids: CASSNRGATNEKLFF.

This chain joins TRBV5-8 and TRBJ2-7, with D unclear. Germline assignment: CDR1 SGHTS and CDR2 YDEGEE. V lost 0 bases to trimming and J lost 1 base, with 11 bases between them. The CDR3 loop spans 15 amino acids. The chain's CDR3 is CASSLAAGLSYEQYF. DNA of the CDR3: TGTGCCAGCAGCTTGGCGGCAGGCCTATCCTACGAGCAGTACTTC.

A single count supports this clone. The chain combines TRBV7-9 with TRBJ1-5; the D is unclear. The CDR3 is 13 amino acids. The V end lost 4 bases, the J end lost 9 bases, and 13 bases lay between the germline ends. Germline loops: CDR1 SEHNR, CDR2 FQNEAQ (reference sequence). Here the CDR3 reads CASSSLEAGPQHF. The CDR3 DNA follows: TGTGCCAGCAGCTCCCTCGAGGCGGGGCCCCAGCATTTT.

This sequence joins TRBV19 and TRBJ1-5, with 10 bases lining up with TRBD1. CDR1 LNHDA and CDR2 SQIVND come from the germline V gene (reference sequence). The CDR3 spans 15 residues. The V gene end was trimmed by 7 bases and the J gene end by 4 bases; junction bases not matched to a gene: 7. The CDR3 spells CASKATDRGNQPQHF. CDR3 nucleotides: TGTGCCAGTAAGGCCACGGACAGGGGGAATCAGCCCCAGCATTTT.

The chain employs TRBV24-1 and TRBJ1-2, with 8 bases fitting TRBD1. The CDR3 consists of 13 residues. Germline CDR1 and CDR2: KGHDR and SFDVKD. V was clipped by 7 bases and J by 8 bases; unmatched bases: 8. CDR3 residues: CATRATGEFGYTF. CDR3 nucleotide sequence: TGTGCCACCAGGGCGACAGGGGAATTCGGCTACACCTTC.

The chain has TRBV5-4 and TRBJ2-5; 8 nucleotides match TRBD2. J gave up 0 bases and V 2 bases, and 3 bases lay outside the gene matches. Germline V gives CDR1 SGHNT, CDR2 YYREEE (reference sequence). This CDR3 has 15 amino acids. The CDR3 sequence: CASSFSGGYQETQYF. The CDR3 DNA follows: TGTGCCAGCAGCTTTTCGGGGGGGTACCAAGAGACCCAGTACTTC.

About this clone: Its ends do not fully match the called genes, so a read error is possible. V usage is TRBV6-1 and J usage is TRBJ2-7; weak D call: TRBD1 (5 bases). The CDR3 is made up of 11 amino acids. Germline CDR1 and CDR2: MNHNS and SASEGT. The CDR3 region is CASSEWSGLNF. CDR3 in DNA: TGTGCCAGCAGTGAATGGTCAGGGTTGAACTTC.

The rearrangement uses TRBV25-1 and TRBJ1-4, with D possibly being TRBD1 (5 bases). CDR1 is MGHDK and CDR2 is SYGVNS in the germline V gene. This CDR3 contains 13 residues. V dropped 6 bases and J dropped 1 base, with 6 bases sitting between them. The CDR3 nucleotides are TGTGCCAGCAGCAGGGAAACTAATGAAAAACTGTTTTTT. Protein sequence: CASSRETNEKLFF. The complete variable domain, with remaining parts taken from reference TRBV25-1 and TRBJ1-4, reads EADIYQTPRYLVIGTGKKITLECSQTMGHDKMYWYQQDPGMELHLIHYSYGVNSTEKGDLSSESTVSRIRTEHFPLTLESARPSHTSQYLCASSRETNEKLFFGSGTQLSVL.

This clone has only a few counts. The V gene is TRBV7-9, the J gene TRBJ1-2; the match to TRBD1 covers 8 bases. With V trimmed by 5 bases and J by 10 bases, 18 bases remained unmatched. The germline gives CDR1 SEHNR, CDR2 FQNEAQ (reference sequence). The CDR3 is 16 amino acids. CDR3 sequence reads: CASSQGQGWTPTAYTF. In DNA, the CDR3 is TGTGCCAGCAGCCAAGGACAGGGATGGACGCCCACCGCCTACACCTTC. The variable domain in full, with the rest retrieved from reference TRBV7-9 and TRBJ1-2, is DTGVSQNPRHKITKRGQNVTFRCDPISEHNRLYWYRQTLGQGPEFLTYFQNEAQLEKSRLLSDRFSAERPKGSFSTLEIQRTEQGDSAMYLCASSQGQGWTPTAYTFGSGTRLTVV.

The V and J genes are TRBV5-5 and TRBJ2-7; D is undetermined. Between the trimmed V and J ends, which lost 0 bases and 1 base, there was a span of 14 bases. The CDR3 has 16 residues. The germline V gene has CDR1 SGHKS and CDR2 YYEKEE (reference sequence). The CDR3 sequence is CASSLDTPGSSYEQYF. The CDR3 DNA sequence: TGTGCCAGCAGCTTGGACACCCCCGGGTCTTCCTACGAGCAGTACTTC.

The chain has TRBV7-3 and TRBJ2-1; D may be TRBD1 (6 bases). This CDR3 is 15 amino acids long. V gave up 4 bases and J gave up 8 bases, with 18 bases separating them. Germline V gene sequence: CDR1 SGHTA, CDR2 FQGTGA. The CDR3 loop is CASSSGHLNIDEQFF. For the CDR3, the DNA is TGTGCCAGCAGCTCGGGACACTTGAACATCGATGAGCAGTTCTTC.

The gene calls are TRBV24-1 and TRBJ2-7; TRBD2 might be the D (6 bases). The CDR3 extends over 16 amino acids. Germline V gives CDR1 KGHDR, CDR2 SFDVKD. Deletions cut 4 bases from V and 2 bases from J, with 17 bases between. CDR3 in amino acids: CATSEAPGGGPYEQYF. The CDR3 DNA sequence: TGTGCCACCAGTGAGGCCCCCGGGGGTGGGCCCTACGAGCAGTACTTC.

This clone was seen only a few times. The genes are TRBV5-5 and TRBJ1-5; D possibly corresponds to TRBD1 (6 bases). This CDR3 comprises 16 residues. Germline V lookup: CDR1 SGHKS, CDR2 YYEKEE (reference sequence). V gave up 4 bases and J gave up 0 bases, with 14 bases separating them. The CDR3: CASSARGGFSNQPQHF. In DNA, the CDR3 is TGTGCCAGCAGCGCGAGAGGGGGTTTTAGCAATCAGCCCCAGCATTTT.

The V and J genes are TRBV5-1 and TRBJ1-5, with D maybe TRBD1 (5 bases). Germline V CDR1 and CDR2: SGHRS, YFSETQ. Trimming removed 3 bases at V and 4 bases at J, with 11 bases between. CDR3 length: 14 amino acids. The DNA for the CDR3 is TGCGCCAGCAGCTCCGATGGGGGGAATCAGCCCCAGCATTTT. This sequence encodes CASSSDGGNQPQHF.